Each of the 18 T cell receptor beta chains below was sequenced from the same sample in a study of CD8 T cells in ankylosing spondylitis. Via MiXCR, TCRdb re-called the 5' RACE reads, giving one row per CDR3 protein. Seen here are about 250,000 distinct CDR3 sequences, more than 25% observed once, and the top ten hold around 4.4%. Sequenced material: blood, either unsorted or a sorted T cell fraction (not recorded which). The source is a male donor with ankylosing spondylitis or in good health (not recorded which).

There are a few counts of this clonotype. The chain combines TRBV7-2 with TRBJ2-7; D possibly corresponds to TRBD2 (5 bases). V was pared by 3 bases and J by 3 bases, with 12 bases between. Germline values: CDR1 SGHTA, CDR2 FQGNSA. This CDR3 contains 14 residues. CDR3 amino acids: CASSFYRGDYEQYF. CDR3 sequence (DNA): TGTGCCAGCAGCTTCTATCGGGGTGACTACGAGCAGTACTTC. The full variable domain, completed using reference TRBV7-2 and TRBJ2-7, is GAGVSQSPSNKVTEKGKDVELRCDPISGHTALYWYRQSLGQGLEFLIYFQGNSAPDKSGLPSDRFSAERTGGSVSTLTIQRTQQEDSAVYLCASSFYRGDYEQYFGPGTRLTVT.

This clonotype occurred a few times. The chain recombines TRBV6-5 with TRBJ2-1; 9 bases match TRBD1. V dropped 2 bases and J dropped 4; count of bases not matched to a gene: 3. CDR3 length: 15 amino acids. Germline V lookup: CDR1 MNHEY, CDR2 SVGAGI. In DNA, the CDR3 is TGTGCCAGCAGTTACGGGACAGGGACATACAATGAGCAGTTCTTC. This codes for CASSYGTGTYNEQFF.

The chain joins TRBV4-2 to TRBJ1-2; D not resolved. The CDR3 has 13 amino acids. The germline gives CDR1 LGHNA, CDR2 YNFKEQ. V lost 4 bases and J lost 4, with 10 bases in between. For the CDR3, the DNA is TGTGCCAGCAGCCCGGACGGAACCTATGGCTACACCTTC. Translated, it gives CASSPDGTYGYTF.

This chain links TRBV29-1 with TRBJ1-1; tentative D call: TRBD1 (5 bases). The CDR3 is 15 amino acids. Germline V CDR1 and CDR2: SQVTM, ANQGSEA. Trimming removed 3 bases at V and 4 bases at J, with 18 bases between. The CDR3 DNA sequence: TGCAGCGTTGAGGTTAGGGGTCTTCGTGCCACTGAAGCTTTCTTT. As protein: CSVEVRGLRATEAFF. Full variable domain (rest looked up from reference TRBV29-1 and TRBJ1-1): SAVISQKPSRDICQRGTSLTIQCQVDSQVTMMFWYRQQPGQSLTLIATANQGSEATYESGFVIDKFPISRPNLTFSTLTVSNMSPEDSSIYLCSVEVRGLRATEAFFGQGTRLTVV.

In this sample, this clonotype turned up a few times. The chain employs TRBV7-9 and TRBJ2-5; TRBD2 might be the D (6 bases). Germline V gene lookup returns CDR1 SEHNR and CDR2 FQNEAQ (reference sequence). Trimming removed 1 base at V and 2 bases at J, with 8 bases between. The CDR3 totals 14 residues. In DNA, the CDR3 is TGTGCCAGCAGCTTAGGCGGGACTCAAGAGACCCAGTACTTC. It translates to CASSLGGTQETQYF.

This clonotype was detected only a few times. Here the CDR3 reads CASSPGGGFNEQFF. As DNA, the CDR3 is TGTGCCAGCAGCCCCGGGGGAGGGTTTAATGAGCAGTTCTTC. The chain employs TRBV7-3 and TRBJ2-1, with 7 bases identical to TRBD2. Germline CDR1 SGHTA, CDR2 FQGTGA. Trimming cost V 5 bases and J 7 bases; bases outside gene matches: 8. There are 14 residues in the CDR3.

The chain is built from TRBV10-3 and TRBJ2-5; D remains unclear. Trimming removed 3 bases at V and 5 bases at J, with 1 base between. The germline gives CDR1 ENHRY, CDR2 SYGVKD. The CDR3 loop spans 10 amino acids. The CDR3 bases are TGTGCCATCAGTGACGAGACCCAGTACTTC. It yields the protein CAISDETQYF.

The rearrangement links TRBV5-1 to TRBJ2-6; D might be TRBD2 (5 bases). From germline, CDR1 is SGHRS and CDR2 YFSETQ. This CDR3 is built from 15 residues. V was pared by 2 bases and J by 4 bases, with 10 bases between. DNA for the CDR3: TGCGCCAGCAGCTTAGCGGTGGGCGGGGCCAACGTCCTGACTTTC. Translated, it gives CASSLAVGGANVLTF.

There are a few counts of this clonotype. The chain links TRBV20-1 to TRBJ2-7; 7 bases fit TRBD1. The CDR3 runs 12 residues. V shed 3 bases and J 4 bases; nucleotides not matched to a gene: 3. Germline values: CDR1 DFQATT, CDR2 SNEGSKA (reference sequence). The CDR3 bases are TGCAGTGCTAGGGACAGGCCTTACGAGCAGTACTTC. Residues: CSARDRPYEQYF.

The chain couples TRBV5-1 to TRBJ1-2; D possibly corresponds to TRBD1 (5 bases). The germline CDR1 and CDR2 sequences are SGHRS and YFSETQ. The CDR3 consists of 15 residues. The V and J ends lost 3 bases and 2 bases respectively, with 14 bases between them. The CDR3 DNA is TGCGCCAGCAGCTCCCACCGGGGCTTGAACTATGGCTACACCTTC. Protein product: CASSSHRGLNYGYTF.

The DNA of the CDR3 is TGTGCCAGCTCCTGGGATGACAGGGAGCAGTTCTTC. This encodes CASSWDDREQFF. The rearrangement joins TRBV18 to TRBJ2-1, with TRBD1 as a possible D gene (6 bases). CDR1 KGHSH and CDR2 LQKENI come from the germline V gene. This CDR3 region has 12 residues. V shed 6 bases and J shed 10 bases, with 13 bases lying between them. The full variable domain, with the rest looked up from reference TRBV18 and TRBJ2-1, is NAGVMQNPRHLVRRRGQEARLRCSPMKGHSHVYWYRQLPEEGLKFMVYLQKENIIDESGMPKERFSAEFPKEGPSILRIQQVVRGDSAAYFCASSWDDREQFFGPGTRLTVL.

The CDR3 region is CASSLRSEWETQYF. The CDR3 nucleotides are TGTGCCAGCAGCTTAAGATCCGAGTGGGAGACCCAGTACTTC. V and J are TRBV7-2 and TRBJ2-5; D unclear. Trimming took off 2 bases at V and 5 bases at J, with 12 bases between the two ends. The CDR3 contains 14 residues. Per germline, CDR1 SGHTA and CDR2 FQGNSA. Variable domain in full (rest from reference TRBV7-2 and TRBJ2-5): GAGVSQSPSNKVTEKGKDVELRCDPISGHTALYWYRQSLGQGLEFLIYFQGNSAPDKSGLPSDRFSAERTGGSVSTLTIQRTQQEDSAVYLCASSLRSEWETQYFGPGTRLLVL.

This clonotype was picked up a small number of times. The chain links TRBV5-5 to TRBJ2-1, with D unresolved. Trimming took off 2 bases at V and 6 bases at J, with 15 bases between the two ends. CDR1 and CDR2 from the germline V gene are SGHKS and YYEKEE (reference sequence). The CDR3 covers 15 residues. CDR3 nucleotide sequence: TGTGCCAGCAGCTTAGTGTGGCAGGCAACCAATGAGCAGTTCTTC. Protein sequence: CASSLVWQATNEQFF.

The chain couples TRBV12-3 or TRBV12-4 to TRBJ2-4; maybe TRBD2 (7 bases). CDR3 length: 11 residues. Trimming took 8 bases from V and 9 from J, leaving 11 bases between them. The CDR3 DNA sequence: TGTGCCAGCGGGGGCGGGGGCATTCAGTACTTC. Protein sequence: CASGGGGIQYF.

The chain is built from TRBV20-1 and TRBJ2-1, with 7 bases that match TRBD2. The length of the CDR3 is 15 residues. Trimming removed 6 bases from V and 0 bases from J; junction bases left unmatched: 8. Germline V gene lookup returns CDR1 DFQATT and CDR2 SNEGSKA (reference sequence). The CDR3 spells CSAHRRGSSYNEQFF. CDR3 nucleotides: TGCAGTGCCCACAGGCGGGGGAGCTCCTACAATGAGCAGTTCTTC.

The V and J genes are TRBV12-3 or TRBV12-4 and TRBJ1-3; D unclear. The ends were cut back, 3 bases at V and 0 bases at J, with 3 bases in the middle. The CDR3 covers 13 residues. CDR3 amino acids: CASSFNSGNTIYF. In DNA, the CDR3 is TGTGCCAGCAGTTTTAACTCTGGAAACACCATATATTTT.

This clonotype turned up a few times. The rearrangement joins TRBV5-4 to TRBJ2-7, with TRBD2 matching over 12 bases. The CDR3 is 16 residues long. Per germline, CDR1 SGHNT and CDR2 YYREEE (reference sequence). The J segment lost 0 bases and the V segment lost 3 bases, leaving 4 bases of the junction unmatched. The CDR3 protein is CASSSQLAGGSYEQYF. For the CDR3, the DNA is TGTGCCAGCAGCTCGCAACTAGCGGGGGGCTCCTACGAGCAGTACTTC.

V gene TRBV9 combines with J gene TRBJ2-7; 8 bases are a match to TRBD2. CDR1 is SGDLS, CDR2 YYNGEE, per germline. J gave up 2 bases and V 0 bases, and 7 bases lay outside the gene matches. CDR3 length: 16 residues. This CDR3 is CASSVGISGETYEQYF. In DNA, the CDR3 is TGTGCCAGCAGCGTAGGAATTAGCGGGGAAACCTACGAGCAGTACTTC.